These 27 T cell receptor beta chains came from one sample sequenced in a study of T-cell reconstitution after alpha-beta-depleted transplantation in children. Preparation of the TCRbeta library was carried out with unique molecular identifiers. TCRdb used MiXCR to reprocess the PCR reads, holding one entry per CDR3 protein. The repertoire holds about 610,000 distinct CDR3 sequences, with 25% to 30% as singletons. The material was PBMCs, obtained before TCRalphabeta/CD19-depleted stem cell transplant. These receptor sequences come from a boy younger than two with Wiskott-Aldrich syndrome, due to receive a stem cell transplant.

The V call is TRBV5-1, the J call TRBJ2-3; 14 bases are a match to TRBD2. Germline values: CDR1 SGHRS, CDR2 YFSETQ. This CDR3 is 18 amino acids long. The ends lost 0 bases at V and 5 bases at J; junction bases unmatched: 8. The CDR3 DNA reads as TGCGCCAGCAGCTTGGCACCACACGGACTAGCGGGAGGAGATACGCAGTATTTT. It translates to CASSLAPHGLAGGDTQYF.

This chain connects TRBV12-3 or TRBV12-4 to TRBJ2-5; 10 nucleotides match TRBD2. CDR3 size: 17 residues. The V segment lost 3 bases and the J segment 2 bases; nucleotides outside the gene matches: 9. CDR3: CASSFGSGGTIQETQYF. CDR3 coding DNA: TGTGCCAGCAGTTTCGGTAGCGGGGGGACAATTCAAGAGACCCAGTACTTC.

This clonotype was seen a handful of times. The rearrangement links TRBV6-2 or TRBV6-3 to TRBJ2-5; D may be TRBD2 (6 bases). Per germline, CDR1 MNHEY and CDR2 SVGEGT. The CDR3 loop spans 16 amino acids. Trimming left V 0 bases short and J 7 bases short, with 18 bases between. Here the CDR3 reads CASSYSMVTGEATQYF. The CDR3 DNA sequence: TGTGCCAGCAGTTACTCGATGGTTACGGGGGAAGCGACCCAGTACTTC.

This clonotype has only a few counts. This chain connects TRBV20-1 to TRBJ2-7; no firm D call. The CDR3 contains 14 residues. Trimming took off 4 bases at V and 3 bases at J, with 16 bases between the two ends. Germline CDR1 reads DFQATT; CDR2 reads SNEGSKA (reference sequence). The CDR3 spells CSAMGWTGSYEQYF. As DNA, the CDR3 is TGCAGTGCTATGGGGTGGACCGGTAGCTACGAGCAGTACTTC.

The chain carries TRBV5-5 and TRBJ2-1; TRBD2 might be the D (5 bases). Germline lookup yields CDR1 SGHKS and CDR2 YYEKEE (reference sequence). With 4 bases removed from V and 7 bases from J, the gap between germline ends came to 15 bases. The CDR3 consists of 14 residues. The CDR3 loop reads CASSTWTFQNEQFF. The CDR3 DNA follows: TGTGCCAGCAGCACCTGGACTTTTCAGAATGAGCAGTTCTTC.

J is TRBJ1-3 and V is TRBV20-1; the D gene is possibly TRBD1 (6 bases). CDR1 is DFQATT, CDR2 SNEGSKA, per germline (reference sequence). CDR3 length: 15 amino acids. V gave up 0 bases and J gave up 0 bases, with 9 bases separating them. CDR3 amino acids: CSARDRTASGNTIYF. CDR3 in DNA: TGCAGTGCTAGAGATCGGACAGCCTCTGGAAACACCATATATTTT.

The V call is TRBV10-3, the J call TRBJ2-2; D is perhaps TRBD1 or TRBD2 (5 bases each). Trimming pared 10 bases from V and 0 bases from J, leaving 12 bases between. The CDR3 loop spans 14 amino acids. Looked up from germline, CDR1 is ENHRY and CDR2 is SYGVKD. The chain's CDR3 is CATWGTANTGELFF. CDR3 coding DNA: TGTGCCACCTGGGGGACGGCGAACACCGGGGAGCTGTTTTTT.

The CDR3 protein is CASSQRQNTEAFF. DNA for the CDR3: TGTGCCAGCAGCCAAAGACAGAACACTGAAGCTTTCTTT. The chain carries TRBV3-1 and TRBJ1-1; D gene ambiguous. CDR3 length: 13 residues. V was pared by 2 bases and J by 1 base, with 5 bases between. The germline gives CDR1 LGHDT, CDR2 YNNKEL (reference sequence).

In this sample, this clonotype turned up a few times. J is TRBJ2-7 and V is TRBV5-1; 11 bases are shared with TRBD2. After removal of 0 bases from V and 6 bases from J, the junction contained 5 bases not matched to a gene. Germline loops: CDR1 SGHRS, CDR2 YFSETQ. This CDR3 comprises 15 residues. The CDR3 bases are TGCGCCAGCAGCTTGGTACTAGCGGGAGCGATCGAGCAGTACTTC. This gives the protein CASSLVLAGAIEQYF.

The gene calls are TRBV7-2 and TRBJ2-5, with D maybe TRBD1 (6 bases). The length of the CDR3 is 15 residues. Germline CDR1 is SGHTA and CDR2 is FQGNSA. Trimming took 1 base from V and 7 from J, leaving 16 bases between them. The CDR3 nucleotides are TGTGCCAGCAGCTTAGGGTTAGGGGGATGGGGGACCCAGTACTTC. Protein sequence: CASSLGLGGWGTQYF.

The sample holds a few counts of this clonotype. The V and J genes are TRBV7-8 and TRBJ1-5; D uncertain. The CDR3 is made up of 15 amino acids. Looked up from germline, CDR1 is SGHVS and CDR2 is FQNEAQ. Trimming removed 2 bases from V and 4 bases from J, with 12 bases in between. This CDR3 reads CASSLKEGWNQPQHF. The CDR3 DNA follows: TGTGCCAGCAGCTTAAAGGAGGGTTGGAATCAGCCCCAGCATTTT.

J is TRBJ1-2 and V is TRBV6-5; D remains unclear. Germline loops: CDR1 MNHEY, CDR2 SVGAGI. V lost 10 bases and J 8 bases, leaving 17 bases between the germline ends. This CDR3 has 12 amino acids. Written as DNA, the CDR3 is TGTGCCATTGGCGGGGAAGTAAGCGGCTACACCTTC. Translation: CAIGGEVSGYTF.

This clonotype was seen ten or more times. The gene calls are TRBV20-1 and TRBJ2-5, with TRBD1 as a possible D gene (6 bases). The CDR3 is 14 residues long. Trimming shortened V by 0 bases and J by 5 bases, and 13 bases separated the two germline ends. Germline CDR1 and CDR2: DFQATT and SNEGSKA (reference sequence). In nucleotides, the CDR3 is TGCAGTGCTAGAGATGGGCGGACAGCGGAGACCCAGTACTTC. Protein product: CSARDGRTAETQYF.

In its sample, this clonotype was seen a few times. The chain recombines TRBV20-1 with TRBJ2-7; TRBD1 might be the D (7 bases). In germline, CDR1 is DFQATT, CDR2 SNEGSKA (reference sequence). This CDR3 is 14 amino acids long. V was trimmed by 3 bases and J by 2 bases, leaving 14 bases between them. This chain's CDR3 is CSASRGDKTYEQYF. In DNA form, the CDR3 reads TGCAGTGCTAGCAGGGGGGACAAAACCTACGAGCAGTACTTC.

This clonotype has a handful of counts. V and J are TRBV27 and TRBJ2-1; 8 nucleotides align to TRBD1. Trimming removed 7 bases from V and 0 bases from J; junction bases left unmatched: 17. This CDR3 is built from 19 residues. Germline V gene data show CDR1 as MNHEY and CDR2 as SMNVEV (reference sequence). DNA of the CDR3: TGTGCCAGCACCCGGACACAGGGGGGTCCTTCGAGCTCCTACAATGAGCAGTTCTTC. It encodes CASTRTQGGPSSSYNEQFF.

V is TRBV20-1 and J is TRBJ1-4, with no clear D. V gave up 5 bases and J gave up 1 base, with 8 bases separating them. Germline V gene data show CDR1 as DFQATT and CDR2 as SNEGSKA (reference sequence). CDR3 length: 13 residues. CDR3 protein: CSALEGTNEKLFF. The CDR3 bases are TGCAGTGCTCTGGAGGGAACTAATGAAAAACTGTTTTTT.

This clonotype has a handful of counts. This chain links TRBV10-3 with TRBJ2-1, with TRBD2 matching 13 bases. CDR1 and CDR2 from the germline V gene are ENHRY and SYGVKD. J was trimmed by 7 bases and V by 3 bases; bases with no gene match: 6. This CDR3 region has 16 residues. CDR3 coding DNA: TGTGCCATCAGTGACGAAAAACTAGCGGGAGGGAATGAGCAGTTCTTC. Translating it yields CAISDEKLAGGNEQFF.

V usage is TRBV6-1 and J usage is TRBJ1-1; a possible D gene is TRBD1 (5 bases). Trimming removed 6 bases from V and 4 bases from J, with 18 bases in between. Germline CDR1 and CDR2: MNHNS and SASEGT. This CDR3 comprises 15 residues. CDR3 residues: CASSLAGTTLTEAFF. The CDR3 DNA is TGTGCCAGCAGCCTTGCCGGGACGACCCTCACTGAAGCTTTCTTT.

The chain recombines TRBV12-2 with TRBJ1-2. TRBV12-2 is an annotated pseudogene. The CDR3 extends over 18 amino acids. The CDR3 DNA reads as TGTGCAAGTCGCTCCACGAGGGTCAGCCTTCCCCATAACTATGGCTACACCTTC. It codes for CASRSTRVSLPHNYGYTF.

The chain employs TRBV28 and TRBJ2-7, with TRBD2 as a possible D gene (5 bases). This CDR3 has 13 residues. The V end was cut by 6 bases, the J end by 4 bases, with 13 bases between. Germline loops: CDR1 MDHEN, CDR2 SYDVKM. The chain's CDR3 is CASRRAAGYEQYF. In DNA form, the CDR3 reads TGTGCCAGCAGACGCGCGGCGGGTTACGAGCAGTACTTC.

The chain's CDR3 is CSADKAGGLNEQFF. The DNA for the CDR3 is TGCAGTGCTGATAAAGCGGGAGGGTTGAATGAGCAGTTCTTC. J is TRBJ2-1 and V is TRBV20-1, with TRBD2 identical over 10 bases. CDR3 length: 14 amino acids. Germline CDR1 reads DFQATT; CDR2 reads SNEGSKA (reference sequence). V lost 5 bases, J lost 7 bases, and 8 bases stayed unmatched.

This sequence joins TRBV20-1 and TRBJ2-3, with D perhaps TRBD2 (6 bases). Germline values: CDR1 DFQATT, CDR2 SNEGSKA (reference sequence). The ends were cut back, 1 base at V and 4 bases at J, with 12 bases in the middle. CDR3 length equals 14 residues. In nucleotides, the CDR3 is TGCAGTGCTAGAGCGGGAGAGGTTCCAGATACGCAGTATTTT. Translation gives CSARAGEVPDTQYF.

The chain has TRBV5-6 and TRBJ2-2; D is ambiguous. CDR1 is SGHDT and CDR2 is YYEEEE in the germline V gene. This CDR3 is built from 17 residues. V lost 4 bases and J lost 3, with 19 bases in between. CDR3 in DNA: TGTGCCAGCAGCCGTCATCGTTTGCTCTTAGACACCGGGGAGCTGTTTTTT. Translation gives CASSRHRLLLDTGELFF.

This clonotype has only a few counts. The rearrangement links TRBV15 to TRBJ2-7; weak D call: TRBD1 (6 bases). The CDR3 runs to 15 residues. The V end was cut by 0 bases, the J end by 7 bases, with 16 bases between. Germline CDR1 is LNHNV and CDR2 is YYDKDF (reference sequence). The CDR3 DNA is TGTGCCACCAGCAGAGATATAGGACAGCCGGTTGAGCAGTACTTC. Protein: CATSRDIGQPVEQYF.

This chain joins TRBV29-1 and TRBJ2-1, with a tentative D call TRBD1 (5 bases). The germline V and J ends were trimmed by 4 bases and 8 bases, with 12 bases remaining between them. This CDR3 is 12 amino acids long. The germline CDR1 and CDR2 sequences are SQVTM and ANQGSEA. This CDR3 is CSVGRGLDEQFF. DNA of the CDR3: TGCAGCGTTGGAAGGGGCCTCGATGAGCAGTTCTTC.

This clonotype was observed a handful of times. The V call is TRBV5-1, the J call TRBJ2-1; D uncertain. This CDR3 has 13 residues. Per the germline V gene, CDR1 is SGHRS and CDR2 is YFSETQ. Trimming took off 1 base at V and 5 bases at J, with 7 bases between the two ends. CDR3 sequence reads: CASSLHVDNEQFF. The CDR3 DNA sequence: TGCGCCAGCAGCTTGCACGTGGACAATGAGCAGTTCTTC. Combining the CDR3 with reference TRBV5-1 and TRBJ2-1 gives the whole variable domain KAGVTQTPRYLIKTRGQQVTLSCSPISGHRSVSWYQQTPGQGLQFLFEYFSETQRNKGNFPGRFSGRQFSNSRSEMNVSTLELGDSALYLCASSLHVDNEQFFGPGTRLTVL.

This clonotype was seen only a few times. The chain links TRBV20-1 to TRBJ2-1; tentatively, D is TRBD1 or TRBD2 (5 bases each). V lost 2 bases and J lost 3, with 11 bases in between. The CDR3 totals 14 residues. Germline-derived CDR1 and CDR2 are DFQATT and SNEGSKA (reference sequence). CDR3 loop: CSARPGAIYNEQFF. Here the CDR3 DNA reads TGCAGTGCTAGACCCGGGGCCATCTACAATGAGCAGTTCTTC.